Each of the 28 T cell receptor beta chains below was sequenced from the same sample in a study of T cells in women clearing cervical HPV infection. TCRdb's table, derived via immunoSEQ multiplex PCR, lists solely in-frame clones and lacks some. With tens of thousands of clones in the sample, the ten largest clones hold 7.5% to 10%. The sample was blood buffy coat. These receptors were obtained from a woman between 18 and 70 years old with a cervical HPV16 infection that either progressed to CIN3+ or cleared (not recorded which).

As regards this clone: Read data end 3 residues before the CDR3 end; the end is taken from the germline J gene. This chain joins TRBV2 and TRBJ2-5; 14 nucleotides agree with TRBD2. This CDR3 contains 15 residues. The germline V gene encodes CDR1 SNHLY and CDR2 FYNNEI. The V and J ends lost 4 bases and 4 bases, in that order; junction bases with no gene match: 2. This CDR3 is CASSGGLAGVETQYF. CDR3 DNA, as far as it was read: TGTGCCAGCAGTGGGGGACTAGCGGGGGTAGAGACC.

Comments on this clone: Coverage ceases 3 residues before the CDR3 finishes, and the germline J gene fills in the end. V and J are TRBV6-1 and TRBJ2-1; 10 nucleotides agree with TRBD2. Germline values: CDR1 MNHNS, CDR2 SASEGT. With 1 base clipped from V and 4 bases from J, the junction kept 7 bases outside the gene matches. This CDR3 has 17 residues. This CDR3 reads CASSEGILAGIYNEQFF. The CDR3 DNA, read in part, is TGTGCCAGCAGTGAAGGGATACTAGCGGGGATATACAATGAG.

This clone is called medium-sized based on its frequency. The read ends 3 residues before the CDR3 terminus; that terminus is restored from the germline J gene. V is TRBV18 and J is TRBJ1-4; 8 nucleotides match TRBD1. CDR1 and CDR2 from the germline V gene are KGHSH and LQKENI. V was clipped by 3 bases and J by 1 base; unmatched bases: 7. The CDR3 length is 17 residues. CDR3 bases read: TGTGCCAGCTCACCCCTCCCGGGGACAGGAACTAATGAAAAA. Amino acids: CASSPLPGTGTNEK. The entire CDR3 protein is CASSPLPGTGTNEKLFF.

For this clone: The sequenced fragment ends 3 residues before the CDR3 boundary, so the rest is inferred from the germline J gene. The V gene is TRBV6-2 or TRBV6-3, the J gene TRBJ2-3; D might be TRBD2 (6 bases). Germline values: CDR1 MNHEY, CDR2 SVGEGT. This CDR3 spans 15 amino acids. V was shortened by 5 bases and J by 2 bases, with 14 bases between the two germline ends. The CDR3 DNA, read in part, is TGTGCCAGCAGTCAAGCTACGGGGGACACAGATACG. This codes for CASSQATGDTDT. In full, the CDR3 is CASSQATGDTDTQYF.

Worth noting for this clone: From the germline J gene comes the end of the CDR3, since the read stops 3 residues before it. V and J are TRBV9 and TRBJ2-3, with D possibly TRBD2 on 5 matching bases. The germline V gene has CDR1 SGDLS and CDR2 YYNGEE. This CDR3 is built from 15 residues. V gave up 4 bases and J gave up 1 base, with 13 bases separating them. The CDR3 region is CASSPRGSGTDTQYF. CDR3 DNA (partial): TGTGCCAGCAGCCCCCGGGGAAGCGGCACAGATACG.

On this clone: Coverage ceases 3 residues before the CDR3 finishes, and the germline J gene fills in the end. This chain links TRBV7-9 with TRBJ2-5; 12 bases match TRBD2. The CDR3 extends over 15 amino acids. The J segment lost 4 bases and the V segment lost 4 bases, leaving 4 bases of the junction unmatched. From germline, CDR1 is SEHNR and CDR2 FQNEAQ (reference sequence). The sequenced CDR3 bases are TGTGCCAGCAGCTCCAGACTAGCGGGAGTAGAGACC. The encoded protein is CASSSRLAGVET. The CDR3 as a whole reads CASSSRLAGVETQYF.

Points on this clone: The read terminates 3 residues ahead of where the CDR3 ends, so the germline J gene completes it. V gene TRBV20-1 combines with J gene TRBJ1-2; D not certain. The CDR3 is made up of 14 amino acids. Germline CDR1 reads DFQATT; CDR2 reads SNEGSKA (reference sequence). V was trimmed by 0 bases and J by 1 base, leaving 9 bases between them. The CDR3 protein is CSARDGLINYGYTF. The CDR3 DNA, read in part, is TGCAGTGCTAGAGATGGGCTGATTAACTATGGC.

To note about this clone: The CDR3 end falls 3 residues outside the read, so it is completed with the germline J gene. J is TRBJ2-7 and V is TRBV2; 11 bases agree with TRBD2. J was trimmed by 4 bases and V by 1 base; bases with no gene match: 3. Germline CDR1 reads SNHLY; CDR2 reads FYNNEI. This CDR3 is built from 15 residues. The CDR3 bases that were read are TGTGCCAGCAGTGAAGGACTAGCGGGACGTTACGAG. Translation gives CASSEGLAGRYE. The whole CDR3 region reads CASSEGLAGRYEQYF.

Comments on this clone: The observed sequence ends 3 residues before the CDR3 terminus, with the missing tail filled in from the germline J gene. The rearrangement joins TRBV7-8 to TRBJ2-5, with 9 bases lining up with TRBD1. The CDR3 extends over 14 amino acids. Germline V gene sequence: CDR1 SGHVS, CDR2 FQNEAQ. V dropped 5 bases and J dropped 1; count of bases not matched to a gene: 2. The chain's CDR3 is CASSRTGAQETQYF. The sequenced part of the CDR3 DNA is TGTGCCAGCAGCCGGACAGGGGCCCAAGAGACC.

A remark on this clone: The read ends 3 residues before the CDR3 terminus; that terminus is restored from the germline J gene. The chain joins TRBV5-4 to TRBJ1-6; 9 bases line up with TRBD1. The length of the CDR3 is 15 residues. CDR1 SGHNT and CDR2 YYREEE come from the germline V gene (reference sequence). V gave up 2 bases and J gave up 11 bases; unmatched junction bases: 8. The CDR3 bases that were read are TGTGCCAGCAGCTTCGGGGGGACAGGGCTGGCACCC. Amino acids: CASSFGGTGLAP. The CDR3 in full is CASSFGGTGLAPLHF.

A word on this clone: The read gets to within 3 residues of the CDR3 end, and the germline J gene fills in the rest. This chain joins TRBV5-6 and TRBJ2-3, with D unresolved. Trimming removed 0 bases from V and 3 bases from J, with 5 bases in between. The CDR3 is 13 amino acids. Germline values: CDR1 SGHDT, CDR2 YYEEEE. CDR3 residues: CASSLDRTDTQYF. The DNA read from the CDR3 is TGTGCCAGCAGCTTGGATAGAACAGATACG.

On this clone itself: The read ends 3 residues before the CDR3 terminus; that terminus is restored from the germline J gene. V gene TRBV5-1 combines with J gene TRBJ2-1; 12 bases agree with TRBD2. The CDR3 is 16 amino acids. Trimming removed 3 bases from V and 3 bases from J; junction bases left unmatched: 4. CDR1 and CDR2 (germline): SGHRS, YFSETQ. The CDR3 here is CASSSGLAGNYNEQFF. The DNA read from the CDR3 is TGCGCCAGCAGCTCGGGACTAGCGGGCAACTACAATGAG.

In regard to this clone: An end of the junction differs from the germline gene, which may be a read error. The CDR3 is cut off 3 residues early in the read; its end comes from the germline J gene. The rearrangement uses TRBV7-9 and TRBJ2-3; 10 bases fit TRBD2. This CDR3 region has 12 residues. CDR1 is SEHNR and CDR2 is FQNEAQ in the germline V gene (reference sequence). CDR3 region: CSSDRTSGAQYF. CDR3 bases read: TGTTCCAGCGATCGAACTAGCGGGGCG.

Its frequency marks this clone as medium-sized. The read falls 3 residues short of the CDR3 end, and the missing part is taken from the germline J gene. The chain joins TRBV20-1 to TRBJ1-4, with a possible D match to TRBD1 (6 bases). The CDR3 is 17 residues long. V was trimmed by 4 bases and J by 3 bases, leaving 21 bases between them. Germline loops: CDR1 DFQATT, CDR2 SNEGSKA (reference sequence). The part of the CDR3 DNA that was read is TGCAGTGCTACCGAACGGGGGGGGCGCATAGCTAATGAAAAA. Translating it yields CSATERGGRIANEK. The CDR3 as a whole reads CSATERGGRIANEKLFF.

Of note for this clone: The read finishes 3 residues shy of the CDR3 end, and the germline J gene is used to complete it. This rearrangement joins TRBV20-1 to TRBJ2-5; D uncertain. The CDR3 extends over 13 amino acids. Trimming pared 7 bases from V and 0 bases from J, leaving 12 bases between. Germline CDR1 reads DFQATT; CDR2 reads SNEGSKA (reference sequence). CDR3 region: CSVRAQYQETQYF. The covered CDR3 bases are TGCAGTGTTAGGGCCCAGTACCAAGAGACC.

Concerning this clone: The CDR3 end is not reached by the read, which stops 3 residues before it; the germline J gene fills it in. The chain has TRBV20-1 and TRBJ2-1, with 15 bases fitting TRBD2. This CDR3 contains 18 residues. CDR1 and CDR2 from the germline V gene are DFQATT and SNEGSKA (reference sequence). Trimming took 4 bases from V and 0 from J; bases not matched to a gene: 7. The sequenced CDR3 bases are TGCAGTGCTACCCCGGGACTAGCGGGGGGCGGCTCCTACAATGAG. This codes for CSATPGLAGGGSYNE. In full, the CDR3 is CSATPGLAGGGSYNEQFF.

Concerning this clone: The CDR3 end falls 3 residues outside the read, so it is completed with the germline J gene. The V call is TRBV20-1, the J call TRBJ2-7; the match to TRBD1 covers 7 bases. The CDR3 has 15 residues. V lost 0 bases, J lost 6 bases, and 11 bases stayed unmatched. CDR1 and CDR2 from the germline V gene are DFQATT and SNEGSKA (reference sequence). The CDR3 loop reads CSARDPGQVVFEQYF. The sequenced CDR3 bases are TGCAGTGCTAGAGATCCCGGACAGGTCGTTTTCGAG.

Turning to this clone: The read halts 3 residues ahead of the CDR3 end, with the missing end drawn from the germline J gene. This chain links TRBV11-2 with TRBJ2-1; D is uncertain. V was cut by 3 bases and J by 6 bases, with 15 bases left in between. Germline V gives CDR1 SGHAT, CDR2 FQNNGV. The CDR3 extends over 15 amino acids. The CDR3 spells CASSLELHQVNEQFF. CDR3 bases read: TGTGCCAGCAGCTTGGAACTTCATCAGGTCAATGAG.

The DNA read from the CDR3 is TGTGCCAGCAGCGTTGGGGAGGGAGGGGGCAGCCGC. Protein: CASSVGEGGGSR. The CDR3 reads in full as CASSVGEGGGSRYTF. This chain uses TRBV9 with TRBJ1-2; the match to TRBD1 covers 7 bases. Read data end 3 residues before the CDR3 end; the end is taken from the germline J gene. There are 15 residues in the CDR3. In germline, CDR1 is SGDLS, CDR2 YYNGEE.

Notes on this clone: Read coverage stops 3 residues before the CDR3 terminus; the germline J gene supplies the remainder. V usage is TRBV5-1 and J usage is TRBJ2-1, with 11 nucleotides matching TRBD2. Germline CDR1 and CDR2: SGHRS and YFSETQ. The V gene end was trimmed by 2 bases and the J gene end by 5 bases; junction bases not matched to a gene: 3. This CDR3 region has 15 residues. CDR3 sequence reads: CASSLLAGANNEQFF. CDR3 bases read: TGCGCCAGCAGCTTACTAGCGGGGGCCAACAATGAG.

Comment on this clone: The CDR3 end falls 3 residues outside the read, so it is completed with the germline J gene. V gene TRBV7-9 combines with J gene TRBJ2-4; no clear D gene. This CDR3 spans 11 amino acids. Per the germline V gene, CDR1 is SEHNR and CDR2 is FQNEAQ (reference sequence). Trimming left V 5 bases short and J 8 bases short, with 7 bases between. The DNA read from the CDR3 is TGTGCCAGCAGCGTATTCGACATT. Residues: CASSVFDI. The full CDR3 protein reads CASSVFDIQYF.

Comments on this clone: The CDR3 extends 3 residues past the end of the read, so its final part is completed from the germline J gene. The chain couples TRBV2 to TRBJ1-2; 9 nucleotides agree with TRBD1. The germline V gene encodes CDR1 SNHLY and CDR2 FYNNEI. Trimming took 1 base from V and 4 from J; bases not matched to a gene: 4. The CDR3 consists of 15 residues. The CDR3 DNA, read in part, is TGTGCCAGCAGTGAAGGACAGGGGGGAGTCTATGGC. It codes for CASSEGQGGVYG. In full, the CDR3 reads CASSEGQGGVYGYTF.

On this clone itself: The read terminates 3 residues before the CDR3 end, so the remaining end is supplied by the germline J gene. This chain joins TRBV19 and TRBJ1-2; the match to TRBD1 covers 8 bases. The V and J ends lost 8 bases and 5 bases, in that order; junction bases with no gene match: 7. The CDR3 is 13 amino acids. From germline, CDR1 is LNHDA and CDR2 SQIVND (reference sequence). Partial CDR3 DNA: TGTGCCAGTCGTCTTACAGGGGGTTATGGC. Translation gives CASRLTGGYG. The CDR3 as a whole reads CASRLTGGYGYTF.

About this clone itself: The CDR3 goes on 3 residues after the read ends, and that part is filled in from the germline J gene. This rearrangement joins TRBV19 to TRBJ2-5; D may be TRBD1 (6 bases). V gave up 5 bases and J gave up 1 base, with 14 bases separating them. The germline gives CDR1 LNHDA, CDR2 SQIVND (reference sequence). The CDR3 covers 15 residues. CDR3 DNA, as far as it was read: TGTGCCAGTAGTGTTCCGGGACAAACCCAAGAGACC. It specifies CASSVPGQTQET. The full CDR3 protein reads CASSVPGQTQETQYF.

Comments on this clone: The read halts 3 residues ahead of the CDR3 end, with the missing end drawn from the germline J gene. The rearrangement joins TRBV5-1 to TRBJ2-3; 11 bases match TRBD1. The CDR3 sequence is 15 residues long. After removal of 2 bases from V and 4 bases from J, the junction contained 3 bases not matched to a gene. Germline assignment: CDR1 SGHRS and CDR2 YFSETQ. The CDR3 DNA, read in part, is TGCGCCAGCAGCTTTGGGACAGGGGGTGCAGATACG. It specifies CASSFGTGGADT. The full CDR3 protein is CASSFGTGGADTQYF.

In regard to this clone: With the read ending 3 residues before the CDR3 end, the germline J gene is used to fill in that end. V is TRBV7-9 and J is TRBJ2-7; D perhaps matches TRBD1 (6 bases). Germline CDR1 is SEHNR and CDR2 is FQNEAQ (reference sequence). CDR3 length: 14 amino acids. The V gene lost 2 bases and the J gene lost 2 bases, with 10 bases spanning the gap. The DNA read from the CDR3 is TGTGCCAGCAGCTTATCAGGGGTCCCCTACGAG. This encodes CASSLSGVPYE. Given in full, the CDR3 is CASSLSGVPYEQYF.

A note on this clone: The read gets to within 3 residues of the CDR3 end, and the germline J gene fills in the rest. V and J are TRBV4-1 and TRBJ2-7, with TRBD1 identical over 9 bases. CDR1 is MGHRA, CDR2 YSYEKL, per germline. Trimming at V came to 4 bases and at J to 3 bases, leaving 7 bases not matched to a gene. This CDR3 has 15 amino acids. The CDR3 loop reads CASSPLGQGIYEQYF. The CDR3 DNA, read in part, is TGCGCCAGCAGCCCCCTGGGACAGGGAATCTACGAG.

Comments on this clone: The read ends 3 residues before the CDR3 terminus; that terminus is restored from the germline J gene. The J gene is TRBJ2-3, the V gene TRBV7-2, with 9 bases fitting TRBD1. The CDR3 spans 15 residues. Germline loops: CDR1 SGHTA, CDR2 FQGNSA. The V and J ends lost 1 base and 5 bases, in that order; junction bases with no gene match: 4. CDR3 loop: CASSLGDRDVDTQYF. CDR3 DNA, as far as it was read: TGTGCCAGCAGCTTAGGGGACAGGGATGTAGATACG. Combining the CDR3 with reference TRBV7-2 and TRBJ2-3 gives the whole variable domain GAGVSQSPSNKVTEKGKDVELRCDPISGHTALYWYRQSLGQGLEFLIYFQGNSAPDKSGLPSDRFSAERTGGSVSTLTIQRTQQEDSAVYLCASSLGDRDVDTQYFGPGTRLTVL.